A selection of T cell receptor beta chains follows, all from one sample in a study of shared clonotypes between healthy human individuals. Produced via immunoSEQ multiplex PCR; TCRdb's table is partial and in-frame only. The sample records over a million clones, about 70% being singletons. Sequencing input: memory CD4+ T cells sorted from blood. The receptor set was obtained from a man aged 18 to 29 in good health. Each CDR3 is given with its conserved first and last residue. D genes are given only for firm matches. A row's size may be missing; if present it is once, few, many or a size class.

d_call	v_call	j_call	clone_size	cdr3_nt	cdr3_aa
TRBD2	TRBV4-1	TRBJ2-7	.	TGCGCCAGCAGCCAAGGGGGGGGGACCTACGAGCAGTACTTC	CASSQGGGTYEQYF
.	TRBV20-1	TRBJ1-2	once	TGCAGTGCTAGAGATCTGAGTGGCTACACCTTC	CSARDLSGYTF
.	TRBV15	TRBJ1-4	.	TGTGCCACCAGCAACGGACTGGTTAATGAAAAACTGTTTTTT	CATSNGLVNEKLFF
TRBD1	TRBV7-9	TRBJ2-6	.	TGTGCCAGCAGCTTTGGGACCGGGACAGGGGCCTCTGGGGCCAACGTCCTGACTTTC	CASSFGTGTGASGANVLTF
.	TRBV7-6	TRBJ2-1	.	TGTGCCAGCAGCTTAGAGGGGAACCCCTACAATGAGCAGTTCTTC	CASSLEGNPYNEQFF
.	TRBV18	TRBJ2-5	.	TGTGCCAGCTCACCGCAGGAGGTTGGAGAGACCCAGTACTTC	CASSPQEVGETQYF
TRBD1	TRBV7-6	TRBJ2-5	once	TGTGCCAGCAGCAGGACAGGGCAAGAGACCCAGTACTTC	CASSRTGQETQYF
.	TRBV27	TRBJ2-7	.	TGTGCCAGCAGTTACATTAAACGCGGCGAGCAGTACTTC	CASSYIKRGEQYF
.	TRBV29-1	TRBJ2-7	.	TGCAGCGTTGGGGCGGGCATTGCAGGCGGTCTGACGGGGGAGCAGTACTTC	CSVGAGIAGGLTGEQYF
.	TRBV29-1	TRBJ2-5	.	TGCAGCGCATCAGGTGCGGCGATCCGGAGGGAGACCCAGTACTTC	CSASGAAIRRETQYF
.	TRBV6-6	TRBJ1-2	.	TGTGCCAGCAGTCCCGCAGTTGGCTACACCTTC	CASSPAVGYTF
TRBD1	TRBV19	TRBJ1-2	.	TGTGCCAGTAGTTCAAACAGGGGCGACTATGGCTACACCTTC	CASSSNRGDYGYTF
.	TRBV6-5	TRBJ2-7	.	TGTGCCAGCAGCCTAGGGGGAGCCCCCTACGAGCAGTACTTC	CASSLGGAPYEQYF
.	TRBV5-4	TRBJ1-1	.	TGTGCCAGCTTGCAGGGTGGAGGGACTGAAGCTTTCTTT	CASLQGGGTEAFF
.	TRBV29-1	TRBJ2-3	once	TGCAGCGTTGACCCCGGGGCCCTAGGGGATACGCAGTATTTT	CSVDPGALGDTQYF
.	TRBV7-6	TRBJ2-7	once	TGTGCCAGCAGCACGGGGACGGTCTCCTACGAGCAGTACTTC	CASSTGTVSYEQYF
.	TRBV5-5	TRBJ1-1	.	TGTGCCAGCAGCTTGTTCTCTACAGGGATCTTCACTGAAGCTTTCTTT	CASSLFSTGIFTEAFF
.	TRBV2	TRBJ2-7	.	TGTGCCAGCAACCGGGGCTACGAGCAGTACTTC	CASNRGYEQYF
.	TRBV5-6	TRBJ2-2	.	TGTGCCAGCAGCTTTCTTAGAGACAGCTCGAACACCGGGGAGCTGTTTTTT	CASSFLRDSSNTGELFF
.	TRBV5-1	TRBJ1-6	.	TGCGCCAGCACCACGGACAGCCCTAGGAATTCACCCCTCCACTTT	CASTTDSPRNSPLHF
.	TRBV27	TRBJ2-7	.	TGTGCCAGCAGTTTAGTGCGGGCCGGTCCGTACGAGCAGTACTTC	CASSLVRAGPYEQYF
TRBD1	TRBV7-3	TRBJ1-5	few	TGTGCCAGCAGCTTAAAGTTCAGGGGGCGCAGACAGCCCCAGCATTTT	CASSLKFRGRRQPQHF
TRBD2	TRBV7-9	TRBJ2-5	.	TGTGCCAGCAGCTTAGGTACCGGGGGGGAGACCCAGTACTTC	CASSLGTGGETQYF
TRBD1	TRBV19	TRBJ1-2	.	TGTGCCAGTAGTATTTCGGGACAGGCCAACTATGGCTACACCTTC	CASSISGQANYGYTF
TRBD2	TRBV5-1	TRBJ2-5	.	TGCGCCAGCAGCTTGGGAGCGGGAGAGATCCCAGAGACCCAGTACTTC	CASSLGAGEIPETQYF
.	TRBV4-3	TRBJ2-3	.	TGCGCCAGCAGCCAGGCTGCCGGGACCGCCACAGATACGCAGTATTTT	CASSQAAGTATDTQYF
.	TRBV4-1	TRBJ1-4	.	TGCGCCAGCAGCCCCGAGGAGGTGAGGGATGAAAAACTGTTTTTT	CASSPEEVRDEKLFF
TRBD1	TRBV9	TRBJ2-5	.	TGTGCCAGCAGCCCTTGGACAGGGGAAGAGACCCAGTACTTC	CASSPWTGEETQYF
.	TRBV28	TRBJ1-5	.	TGTGCCAGCAGTCTCCCCACATCCGGAGAGCAGCCCCAGCATTTT	CASSLPTSGEQPQHF
TRBD1	TRBV14	TRBJ2-2	once	TGTGCCAGCAGCGAACAGGGGGCCCCGAACACCGGGGAGCTGTTTTTT	CASSEQGAPNTGELFF
.	TRBV7-9	TRBJ2-1	.	TGTGCCAGCAAGTCCGGCTCCTACAATGAGCAGTTCTTC	CASKSGSYNEQFF
TRBD1	TRBV18	TRBJ2-7	once	TGTGCCAGCTCATCTGCGGGACAGGGCTACGAGCAGTACTTC	CASSSAGQGYEQYF
TRBD1	TRBV27	TRBJ1-2	.	TGTGCCAGCAGTTCCACCGGGACAGGGGTATATGGCTACACCTTC	CASSSTGTGVYGYTF
.	TRBV6-5	TRBJ2-6	few	TGTGCCAGCAAGGCCGACAGCTCTGGGGCCAACGTCCTGACTTTC	CASKADSSGANVLTF
TRBD1	TRBV29-1	TRBJ2-5	.	TGCAGCGTTGACTTAGGGACAGGAGCCCTCGAGACCCAGTACTTC	CSVDLGTGALETQYF
.	TRBV19	TRBJ2-2	.	TGTGCCAGTAGTATAGAACCCGGGGAGCTGTTTTTT	CASSIEPGELFF
.	TRBV7-9	TRBJ1-6	.	TGTGCCAGCAGCCCGCAGGGATTATCCTCACCCCTCCACTTT	CASSPQGLSSPLHF
TRBD1	TRBV19	TRBJ1-5	.	TGTGCCAGTAGTATTTCGACAGGGGGCATTGGTCAGCCCCAGCATTTT	CASSISTGGIGQPQHF
.	TRBV28	TRBJ1-1	.	TGTGCCAGCACATCAACCGGGGCGAACACTGAAGCTTTCTTT	CASTSTGANTEAFF
.	TRBV9	TRBJ2-7	once	TGTGCCAGCAGCGTACTAGTAACCGGTGGCGAGCAGTACTTC	CASSVLVTGGEQYF
.	TRBV6-5	TRBJ1-1	.	TGTGCCAGCAGTCCTCCGGGGGCGCGTCACACTGAAGCTTTCTTT	CASSPPGARHTEAFF
.	TRBV12-2	TRBJ2-1	.	TGTGCAAGTCGCCCCCCGGGCCTAGGGCAGTTCTTC	CASRPPGLGQFF
.	TRBV19	TRBJ2-1	.	TGTGCCAGTAGTAAACTAGCACAAAGGGCCCCCAATGAGCAGTTCTTC	CASSKLAQRAPNEQFF
.	TRBV13	TRBJ2-1	.	TGTGCCAGCAGCTTAGCGGGGACCTACAATGAGCAGTTCTTC	CASSLAGTYNEQFF
TRBD1	TRBV6-5	TRBJ2-2	.	TGTGCCAGCAGTTCTGGACAGGGGGGGGCCGGGGAGCTGTTTTTT	CASSSGQGGAGELFF
TRBD1	TRBV25-1	TRBJ1-4	.	TGTGCCAGCAGTGACCACAGGGGGCAGGGGGAAAAACTGTTTTTT	CASSDHRGQGEKLFF
.	TRBV2	TRBJ2-3	.	TGTGCCAGCAGTGTTGGCACAGATACGCAGTATTTT	CASSVGTDTQYF
.	TRBV14	TRBJ2-5	.	TGTGCCAGCAGCCAATTTAACCAAGAGACCCAGTACTTC	CASSQFNQETQYF
.	TRBV4-3	TRBJ2-5	.	TGCGCCAGCAGCCAAGCGGGAGAAGGGGTCCAGTACTTC	CASSQAGEGVQYF
TRBD1	TRBV11-2	TRBJ2-7	.	TGTGCCAGCAGCTTAGGGGTGACAGGGGTAAACTCCTACGAGCAGTACTTC	CASSLGVTGVNSYEQYF
TRBD1	TRBV4-3	TRBJ1-4	.	TGCGCCAGCAGCCAAGGGGACAGGGGCGGTGAAAAACTGTTTTTT	CASSQGDRGGEKLFF